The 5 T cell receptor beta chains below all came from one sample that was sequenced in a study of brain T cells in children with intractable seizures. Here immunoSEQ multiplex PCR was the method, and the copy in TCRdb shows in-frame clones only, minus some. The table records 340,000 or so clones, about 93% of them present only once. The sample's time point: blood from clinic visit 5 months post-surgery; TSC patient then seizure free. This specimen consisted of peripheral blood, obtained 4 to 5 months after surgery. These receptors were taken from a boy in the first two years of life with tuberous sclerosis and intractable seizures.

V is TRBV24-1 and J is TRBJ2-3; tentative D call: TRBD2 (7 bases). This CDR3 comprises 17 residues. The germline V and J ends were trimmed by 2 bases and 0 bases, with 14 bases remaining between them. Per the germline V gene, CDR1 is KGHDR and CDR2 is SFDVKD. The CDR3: CATSDWGGGTSTDTQYF. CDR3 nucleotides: TGTGCCACCAGTGATTGGGGGGGCGGGACCAGCACAGATACGCAGTATTTT.

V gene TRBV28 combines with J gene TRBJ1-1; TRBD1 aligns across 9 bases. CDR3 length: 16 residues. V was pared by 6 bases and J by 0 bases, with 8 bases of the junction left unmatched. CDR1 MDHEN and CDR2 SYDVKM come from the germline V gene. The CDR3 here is CASSVLQGALNTEAFF. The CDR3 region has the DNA TGTGCCAGCAGCGTCTTACAGGGGGCGTTGAACACTGAAGCTTTCTTT.

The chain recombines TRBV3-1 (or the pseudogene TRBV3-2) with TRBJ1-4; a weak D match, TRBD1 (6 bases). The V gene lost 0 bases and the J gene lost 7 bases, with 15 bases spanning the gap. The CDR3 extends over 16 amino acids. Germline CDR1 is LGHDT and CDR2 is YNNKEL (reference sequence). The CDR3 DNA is TGTGCCAGCAGCCAAGATATGGGGGCCCGACTTGAAAAACTGTTTTTT. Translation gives CASSQDMGARLEKLFF.

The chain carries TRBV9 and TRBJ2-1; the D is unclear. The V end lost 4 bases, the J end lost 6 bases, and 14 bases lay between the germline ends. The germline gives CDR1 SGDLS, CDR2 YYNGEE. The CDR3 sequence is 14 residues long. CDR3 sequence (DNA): TGTGCCAGCAGCTTAATACCCGGCTCCAATGAGCAGTTCTTC. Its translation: CASSLIPGSNEQFF.

The CDR3 region has the DNA TGTGCCAGCAGCTCCCTAGCGGGAGTGTCCTACAATGAGCAGTTCTTC. Translated: CASSSLAGVSYNEQFF. The chain is built from TRBV7-9 and TRBJ2-1; 10 bases align to TRBD2. There are 16 residues in the CDR3. Trimming took 4 bases from V and 1 from J; bases not matched to a gene: 4. Germline values: CDR1 SEHNR, CDR2 FQNEAQ (reference sequence). Supplemented by reference TRBV7-9 and TRBJ2-1, the full variable domain reads DTGVSQNPRHKITKRGQNVTFRCDPISEHNRLYWYRQTLGQGPEFLTYFQNEAQLEKSRLLSDRFSAERPKGSFSTLEIQRTEQGDSAMYLCASSSLAGVSYNEQFFGPGTRLTVL.